The T cell receptor (beta chain) described here comes from a study of blood T cell repertoires in COVID-19. Study-wide background: Samples came from the United States, Italy and Spain, spanning acute and convalescent COVID-19.

Enrolment of Seattle patients took place during active infection, and they were followed longitudinally. Germline CDR1 SGHTA, CDR2 FQGTGA. After removal of 2 bases from V and 3 bases from J, the junction contained 5 bases not matched to a gene. This CDR3 has 16 amino acids. In the study's own analysis: From reference gene primer amplification, estimates of nucleated cell counts were derived. Data came from immunoSEQ multiplex PCR; TCRdb stores just in-frame clones and leaves some out. The V and J calls and clone size come from that table; D and trimming were worked out from the DNA. The data hold 150,000 to 200,000 clones, with just under 90% observed a single time. This clone has only a few counts.

Sequenced input: peripheral blood. The TCR originated in a woman in her 70s with COVID-19, enrolled during active disease. This sequence joins TRBV7-3 and TRBJ2-2, with 8 positions matching TRBD1. This CDR3 is CASSLYRGADTGELFF. DNA of the CDR3: TGTGCCAGCAGCTTATACAGGGGGGCAGACACCGGGGAGCTGTTTTTT.